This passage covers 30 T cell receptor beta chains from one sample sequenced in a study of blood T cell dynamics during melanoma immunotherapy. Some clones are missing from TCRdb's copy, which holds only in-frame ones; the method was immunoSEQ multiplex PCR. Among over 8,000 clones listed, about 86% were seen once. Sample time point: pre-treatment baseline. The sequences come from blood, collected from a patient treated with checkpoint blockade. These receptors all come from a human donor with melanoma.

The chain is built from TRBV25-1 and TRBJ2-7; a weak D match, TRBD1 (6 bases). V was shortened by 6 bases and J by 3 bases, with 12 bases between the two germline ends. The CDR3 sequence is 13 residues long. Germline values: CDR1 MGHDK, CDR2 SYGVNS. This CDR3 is CASRVTGGYEQYF. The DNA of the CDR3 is TGTGCCAGCAGGGTGACAGGAGGCTACGAGCAGTACTTC.

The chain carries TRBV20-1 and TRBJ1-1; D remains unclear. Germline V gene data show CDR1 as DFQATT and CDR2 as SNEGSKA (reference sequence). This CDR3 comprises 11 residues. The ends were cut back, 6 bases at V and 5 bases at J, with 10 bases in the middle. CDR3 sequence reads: CSAWAGTEAFF. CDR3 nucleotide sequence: TGCAGTGCCTGGGCGGGGACTGAAGCTTTCTTT.

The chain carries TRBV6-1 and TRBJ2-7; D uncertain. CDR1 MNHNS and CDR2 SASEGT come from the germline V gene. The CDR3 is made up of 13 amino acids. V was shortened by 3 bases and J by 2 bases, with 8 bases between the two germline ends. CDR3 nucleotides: TGTGCCAGCAGTGACAGACCCACCTACGAGCAGTACTTC. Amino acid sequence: CASSDRPTYEQYF.

CDR3 sequence: CSVVWSGIGEAFF. DNA of the CDR3: TGCAGCGTTGTCTGGAGTGGGATAGGTGAAGCTTTCTTT. This chain uses TRBV29-1 with TRBJ1-1; no firm D call. The CDR3 sequence is 13 residues long. Trimming removed 4 bases at V and 7 bases at J, with 16 bases between. From germline, CDR1 is SQVTM and CDR2 ANQGSEA.

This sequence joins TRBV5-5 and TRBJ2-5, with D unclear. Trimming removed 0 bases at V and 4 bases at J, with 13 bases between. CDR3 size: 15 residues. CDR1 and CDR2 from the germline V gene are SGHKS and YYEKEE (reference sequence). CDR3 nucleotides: TGTGCCAGCAGCTTGGTTCTAGTTGGCGGAGAGACCCAGTACTTC. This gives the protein CASSLVLVGGETQYF.

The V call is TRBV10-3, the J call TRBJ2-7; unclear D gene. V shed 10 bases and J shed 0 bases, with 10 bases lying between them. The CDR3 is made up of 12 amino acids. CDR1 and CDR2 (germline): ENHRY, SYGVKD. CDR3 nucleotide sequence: TGTGCCACCACCGGTAGCTCCTACGAGCAGTACTTC. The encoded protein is CATTGSSYEQYF.

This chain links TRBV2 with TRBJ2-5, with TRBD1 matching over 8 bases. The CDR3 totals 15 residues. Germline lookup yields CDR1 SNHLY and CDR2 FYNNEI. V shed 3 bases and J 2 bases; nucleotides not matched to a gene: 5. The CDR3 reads CASSDGTGSQETQYF. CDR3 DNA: TGTGCCAGCAGTGACGGGACAGGTTCGCAAGAGACCCAGTACTTC. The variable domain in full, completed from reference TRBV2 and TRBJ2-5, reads EPEVTQTPSHQVTQMGQEVILRCVPISNHLYFYWYRQILGQKVEFLVSFYNNEISEKSEIFDDQFSVERPDGSNFTLKIRSTKLEDSAMYFCASSDGTGSQETQYFGPGTRLLVL.

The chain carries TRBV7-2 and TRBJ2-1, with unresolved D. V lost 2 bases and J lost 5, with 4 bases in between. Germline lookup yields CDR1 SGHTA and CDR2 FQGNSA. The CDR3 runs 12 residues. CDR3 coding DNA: TGTGCCAGCAGCTTAATAAACAATGAGCAGTTCTTC. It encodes CASSLINNEQFF.

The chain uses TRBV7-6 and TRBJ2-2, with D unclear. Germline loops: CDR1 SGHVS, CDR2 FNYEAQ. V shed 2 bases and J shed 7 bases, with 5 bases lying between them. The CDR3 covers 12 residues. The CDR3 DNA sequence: TGTGCCAGCAGCTTAAGGATCGGGGAGCTGTTTTTT. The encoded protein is CASSLRIGELFF.

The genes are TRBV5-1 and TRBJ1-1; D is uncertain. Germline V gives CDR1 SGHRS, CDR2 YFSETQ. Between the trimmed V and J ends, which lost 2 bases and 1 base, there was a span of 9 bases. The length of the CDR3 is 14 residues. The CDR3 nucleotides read TGCGCCAGCAGCTTCTTCGACAAGAACACTGAAGCTTTCTTT. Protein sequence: CASSFFDKNTEAFF.

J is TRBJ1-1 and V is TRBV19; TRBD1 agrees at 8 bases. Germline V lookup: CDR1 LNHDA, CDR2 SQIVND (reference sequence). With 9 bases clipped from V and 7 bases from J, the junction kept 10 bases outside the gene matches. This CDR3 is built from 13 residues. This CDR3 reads CASRETGADEAFF. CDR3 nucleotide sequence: TGTGCCAGCCGAGAGACAGGGGCGGATGAAGCTTTCTTT.

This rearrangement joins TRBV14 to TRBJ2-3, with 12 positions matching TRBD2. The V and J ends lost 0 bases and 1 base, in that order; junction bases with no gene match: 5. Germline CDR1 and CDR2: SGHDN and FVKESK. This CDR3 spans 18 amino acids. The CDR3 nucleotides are TGTGCCAGCAGCCAAGACTGGAGACTAGCGGGGGGCACAGATACGCAGTATTTT. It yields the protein CASSQDWRLAGGTDTQYF.

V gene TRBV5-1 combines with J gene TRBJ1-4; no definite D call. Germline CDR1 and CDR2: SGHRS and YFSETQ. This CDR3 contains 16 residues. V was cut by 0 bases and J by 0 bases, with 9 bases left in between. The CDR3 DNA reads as TGCGCCAGCAGCTTGGGCACTGGCGCAACTAATGAAAAACTGTTTTTT. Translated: CASSLGTGATNEKLFF. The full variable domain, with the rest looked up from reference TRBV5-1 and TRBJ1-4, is KAGVTQTPRYLIKTRGQQVTLSCSPISGHRSVSWYQQTPGQGLQFLFEYFSETQRNKGNFPGRFSGRQFSNSRSEMNVSTLELGDSALYLCASSLGTGATNEKLFFGSGTQLSVL.

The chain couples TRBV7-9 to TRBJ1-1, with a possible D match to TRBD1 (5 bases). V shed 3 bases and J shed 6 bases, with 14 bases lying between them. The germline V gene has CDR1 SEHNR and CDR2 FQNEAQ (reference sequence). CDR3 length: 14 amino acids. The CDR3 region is CASSLYTGEAEAFF. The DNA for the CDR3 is TGTGCCAGCAGCTTGTATACGGGGGAGGCTGAAGCTTTCTTT.

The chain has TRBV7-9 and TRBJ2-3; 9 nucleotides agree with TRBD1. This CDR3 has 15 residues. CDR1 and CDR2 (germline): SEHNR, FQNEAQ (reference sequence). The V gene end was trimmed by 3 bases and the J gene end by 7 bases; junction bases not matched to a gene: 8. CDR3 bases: TGTGCCAGCAGCTTGGGACAGGGCATCAGGAATACGCAGTATTTT. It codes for CASSLGQGIRNTQYF.

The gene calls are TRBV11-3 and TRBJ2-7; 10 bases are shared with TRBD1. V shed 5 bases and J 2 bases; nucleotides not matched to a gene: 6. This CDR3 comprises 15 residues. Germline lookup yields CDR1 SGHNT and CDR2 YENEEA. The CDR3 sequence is CASSIRGQGAYEQYF. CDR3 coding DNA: TGTGCCAGCAGCATCCGAGGACAGGGGGCCTACGAGCAGTACTTC.

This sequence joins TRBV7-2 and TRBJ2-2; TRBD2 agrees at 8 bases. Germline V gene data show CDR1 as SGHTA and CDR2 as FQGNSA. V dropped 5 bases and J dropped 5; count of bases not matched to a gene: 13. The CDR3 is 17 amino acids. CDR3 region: CASSLTPWGLGTGELFF. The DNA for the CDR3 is TGTGCCAGCAGCCTAACACCGTGGGGACTAGGGACCGGGGAGCTGTTTTTT.

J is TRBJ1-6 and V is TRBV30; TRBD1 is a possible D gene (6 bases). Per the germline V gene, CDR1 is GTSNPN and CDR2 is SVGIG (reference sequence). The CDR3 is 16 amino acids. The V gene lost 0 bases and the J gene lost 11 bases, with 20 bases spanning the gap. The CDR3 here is CAWSVASGASGTPLHF. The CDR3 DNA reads TGTGCCTGGAGTGTAGCCTCGGGGGCATCGGGGACACCCCTCCACTTT. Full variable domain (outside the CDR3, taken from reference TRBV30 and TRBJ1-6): SQTIHQWPATLVQPVGSPLSLECTVEGTSNPNLYWYRQAAGRGLQLLFYSVGIGQISSEVPQNLSASRPQDRQFILSSKKLLLSDSGFYLCAWSVASGASGTPLHFGNGTRLTVT.

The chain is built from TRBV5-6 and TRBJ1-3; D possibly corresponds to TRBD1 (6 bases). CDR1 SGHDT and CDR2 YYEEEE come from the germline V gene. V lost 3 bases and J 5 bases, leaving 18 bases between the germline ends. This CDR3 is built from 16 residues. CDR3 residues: CASSSPSGDTRNTIYF. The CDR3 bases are TGTGCCAGCAGCTCCCCTAGCGGGGACACCAGAAACACCATATATTTT. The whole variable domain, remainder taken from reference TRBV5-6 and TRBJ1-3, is DAGVTQSPTHLIKTRGQQVTLRCSPKSGHDTVSWYQQALGQGPQFIFQYYEEEERQRGNFPDRFSGHQFPNYSSELNVNALLLGDSALYLCASSSPSGDTRNTIYFGEGSWLTVV.

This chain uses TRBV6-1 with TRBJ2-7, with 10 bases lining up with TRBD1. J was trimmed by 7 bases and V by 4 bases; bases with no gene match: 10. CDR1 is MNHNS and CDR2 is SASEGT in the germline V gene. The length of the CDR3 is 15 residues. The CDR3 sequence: CASSGPGQGLGEQYF. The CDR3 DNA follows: TGTGCCAGCAGTGGTCCGGGACAGGGGTTGGGGGAGCAGTACTTC.

The CDR3: CASSLAGGAYNEQFF. The CDR3 region has the DNA TGCGCCAGCAGCTTGGCCGGGGGGGCCTACAATGAGCAGTTCTTC. The chain employs TRBV5-1 and TRBJ2-1, with 8 bases matching TRBD2. From germline, CDR1 is SGHRS and CDR2 YFSETQ. The V segment lost 0 bases and the J segment 2 bases; nucleotides outside the gene matches: 1. The CDR3 runs to 15 residues.

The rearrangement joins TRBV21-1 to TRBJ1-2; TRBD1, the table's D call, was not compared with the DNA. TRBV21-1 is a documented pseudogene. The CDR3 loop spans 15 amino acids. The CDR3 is CASTYGTGGRYGYTF. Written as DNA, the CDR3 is TGTGCCAGCACCTATGGGACAGGGGGTAGGTATGGCTACACCTTC.

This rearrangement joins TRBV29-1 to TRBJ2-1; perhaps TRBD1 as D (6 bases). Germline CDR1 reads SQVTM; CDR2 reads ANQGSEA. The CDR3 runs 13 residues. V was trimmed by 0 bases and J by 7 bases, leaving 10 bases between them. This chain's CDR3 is CSVEEGRGNEQFF. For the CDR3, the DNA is TGCAGCGTTGAAGAGGGCAGGGGAAATGAGCAGTTCTTC.

CDR3 coding DNA: TGTGCCAGCAGTGAATGGACAGGGCGCCCCGGCACGCAGTATTTT. Translation gives CASSEWTGRPGTQYF. V is TRBV2 and J is TRBJ2-3; 8 nucleotides match TRBD1. Trimming took 2 bases from V and 9 from J; bases not matched to a gene: 10. The CDR3 is made up of 15 amino acids. The germline V gene encodes CDR1 SNHLY and CDR2 FYNNEI.

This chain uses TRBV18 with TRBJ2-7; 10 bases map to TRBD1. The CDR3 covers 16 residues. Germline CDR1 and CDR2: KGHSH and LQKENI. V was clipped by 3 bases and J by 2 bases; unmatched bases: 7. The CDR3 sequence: CASSPIGTGATYEQYF. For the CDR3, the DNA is TGTGCCAGCTCACCGATTGGGACAGGGGCGACCTACGAGCAGTACTTC. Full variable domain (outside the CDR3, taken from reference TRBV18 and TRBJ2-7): NAGVMQNPRHLVRRRGQEARLRCSPMKGHSHVYWYRQLPEEGLKFMVYLQKENIIDESGMPKERFSAEFPKEGPSILRIQQVVRGDSAAYFCASSPIGTGATYEQYFGPGTRLTVT.

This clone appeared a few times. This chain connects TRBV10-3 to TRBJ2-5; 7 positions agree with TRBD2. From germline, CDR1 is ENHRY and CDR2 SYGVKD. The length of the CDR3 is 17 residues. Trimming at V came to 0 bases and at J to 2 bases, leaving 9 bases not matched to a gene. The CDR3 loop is CAISESISRGEQETQYF. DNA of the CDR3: TGTGCCATCAGTGAGTCCATTTCACGGGGGGAACAAGAGACCCAGTACTTC.

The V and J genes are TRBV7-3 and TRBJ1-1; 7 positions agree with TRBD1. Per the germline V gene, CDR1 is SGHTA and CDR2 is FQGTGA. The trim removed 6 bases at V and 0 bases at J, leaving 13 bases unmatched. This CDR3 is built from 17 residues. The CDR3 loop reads CASSPTTPGQLNTEAFF. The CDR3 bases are TGTGCCAGCAGTCCAACGACTCCGGGACAGCTGAACACTGAAGCTTTCTTT.

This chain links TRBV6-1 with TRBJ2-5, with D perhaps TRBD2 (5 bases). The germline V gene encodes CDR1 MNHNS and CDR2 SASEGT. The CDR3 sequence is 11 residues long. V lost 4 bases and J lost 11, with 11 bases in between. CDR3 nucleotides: TGTGCCAGCAGTGTCGTGTGGGAGCAGTACTTC. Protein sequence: CASSVVWEQYF.

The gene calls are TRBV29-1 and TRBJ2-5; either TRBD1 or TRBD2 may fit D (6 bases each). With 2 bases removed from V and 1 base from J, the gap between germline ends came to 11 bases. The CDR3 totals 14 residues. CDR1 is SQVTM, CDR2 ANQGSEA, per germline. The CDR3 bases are TGCAGCGTTGAATTCAGGGGAGGCCAAGAGACCCAGTACTTC. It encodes CSVEFRGGQETQYF.

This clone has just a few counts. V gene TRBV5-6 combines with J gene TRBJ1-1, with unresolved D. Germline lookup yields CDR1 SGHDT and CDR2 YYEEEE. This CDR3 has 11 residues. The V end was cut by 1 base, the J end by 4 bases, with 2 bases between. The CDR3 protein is CASSLFTEAFF. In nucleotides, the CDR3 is TGTGCCAGCAGCTTGTTCACTGAAGCTTTCTTT. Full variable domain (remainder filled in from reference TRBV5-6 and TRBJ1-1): DAGVTQSPTHLIKTRGQQVTLRCSPKSGHDTVSWYQQALGQGPQFIFQYYEEEERQRGNFPDRFSGHQFPNYSSELNVNALLLGDSALYLCASSLFTEAFFGQGTRLTVV.